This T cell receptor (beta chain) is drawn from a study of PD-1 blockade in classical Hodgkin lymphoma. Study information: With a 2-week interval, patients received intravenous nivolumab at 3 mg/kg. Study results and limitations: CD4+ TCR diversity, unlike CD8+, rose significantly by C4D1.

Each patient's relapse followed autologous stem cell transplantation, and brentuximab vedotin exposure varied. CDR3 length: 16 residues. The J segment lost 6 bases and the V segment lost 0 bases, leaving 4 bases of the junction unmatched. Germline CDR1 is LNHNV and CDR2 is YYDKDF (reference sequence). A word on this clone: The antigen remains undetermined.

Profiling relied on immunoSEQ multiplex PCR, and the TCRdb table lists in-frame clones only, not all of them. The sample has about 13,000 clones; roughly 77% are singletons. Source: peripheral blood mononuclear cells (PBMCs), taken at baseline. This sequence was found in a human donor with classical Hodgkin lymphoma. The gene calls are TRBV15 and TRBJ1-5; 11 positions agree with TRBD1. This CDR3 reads CATSRDSGTGGQPQHF. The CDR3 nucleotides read TGTGCCACCAGCAGAGATAGTGGGACAGGGGGTCAGCCCCAGCATTTT. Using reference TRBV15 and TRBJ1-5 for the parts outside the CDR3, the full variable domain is DAMVIQNPRYQVTQFGKPVTLSCSQTLNHNVMYWYQQKSSQAPKLLFHYYDKDFNNEADTPDNFQSRRPNTSFCFLDIRSPGLGDTAMYLCATSRDSGTGGQPQHFGDGTRLSIL.